Sequencing of this T cell receptor beta chain was carried out in a study of cytomegalovirus exposure and HLA in healthy donors. Study-level background: Researchers found that about four fifths of just under 400 genotyped donors fell within the Caucasian-associated ancestry cluster. Notes on the study in general: Prediction of most subjects' HLA-A and HLA-B alleles by TCR beta sequences was reportedly accurate. Most TCRs appeared rarely, but some public TCRs recurred in many donors. The authors later found HLA-associated TCR beta chains more clonally expanded than equally common others.

With regard to this clone: Its specificity is unknown.

Trimming took 1 base from V and 7 from J; bases not matched to a gene: 12. The CDR3 is 16 residues long. Per the germline V gene, CDR1 is SGHAT and CDR2 is FQNNGV. The PCR had 60 Vbeta and 13 Jbeta primers. The data were produced by immunoSEQ multiplex PCR, yet TCRdb's version contains in-frame clones alone and is incomplete. The sample records about 130,000 clones, about 80% being singletons. The specimen sequenced was PBMCs. This receptor was taken from a male donor in good health and CMV-seronegative. V usage is TRBV11-2 and J usage is TRBJ1-2, with 7 bases that match TRBD1. CDR3 region: CASSLGTGQLPSGYTF. The CDR3 bases are TGTGCCAGCAGCTTAGGGACGGGACAGCTCCCTAGTGGCTACACCTTC.